This T cell receptor beta chain is from a study of T cells after posttransplantation cyclophosphamide. Regarding the study as a whole: Later blood repertoires were often dominated by clones from the donor CD8+ memory compartment. Skin or GI-infiltrating T cells shared few TRB sequences with blood. After PTCy, TRB diversity resembled that of CNI/methotrexate controls.

TCRdb's table, derived via immunoSEQ multiplex PCR, lists solely in-frame clones and lacks some. The sample includes roughly 8,000 clones, none of them occurring once. The ends were cut back, 6 bases at V and 1 base at J, with 13 bases in the middle. Germline CDR1 MNHEY, CDR2 SVGAGI. The CDR3 spans 15 residues. Cyclophosphamide on days +3 and +4 followed busulfan-fludarabine conditioning and a marrow graft. In this sample, this clone turned up many times. Its antigen is currently unknown. The sequencing used PBMCs, collected after allogeneic stem cell transplant with posttransplant cyclophosphamide. The V call is TRBV6-5, the J call TRBJ2-1; a weak D match, TRBD2 (5 bases). The source is a female patient aged 45-65 years who received an allogeneic stem cell transplant from a related donor, was CMV-positive, and had no GVHD. The T cells may partly be graft donor cells. CDR3 region: CASRDFSHSYNEQFF. In nucleotides, the CDR3 is TGTGCCAGCAGGGACTTCAGCCATTCCTACAATGAGCAGTTCTTC.